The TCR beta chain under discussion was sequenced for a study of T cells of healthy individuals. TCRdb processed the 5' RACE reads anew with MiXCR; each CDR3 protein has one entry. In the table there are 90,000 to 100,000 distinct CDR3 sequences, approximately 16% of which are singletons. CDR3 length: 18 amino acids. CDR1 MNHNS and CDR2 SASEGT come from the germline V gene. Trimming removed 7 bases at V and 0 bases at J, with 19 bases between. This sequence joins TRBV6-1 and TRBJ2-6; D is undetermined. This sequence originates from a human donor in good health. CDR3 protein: CASTERPGLGSGANVLTF. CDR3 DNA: TGTGCCAGCACCGAACGGCCGGGTCTGGGCTCTGGGGCCAACGTCCTGACTTTC.